The 28 T cell receptor beta chains listed next were all sequenced from one sample in a study of blood T cell repertoires in COVID-19. Sequenced by immunoSEQ multiplex PCR; TCRdb stores in-frame clones only, minus some. This table holds under 200,000 clones, 84% found once. The sample was peripheral blood. Receptors originate from a young man with active or convalescent COVID-19.

The rearrangement uses TRBV10-3 and TRBJ1-2; no reliable D call. The V end was cut by 7 bases, the J end by 3 bases, with 12 bases between. Germline CDR1 ENHRY, CDR2 SYGVKD. This CDR3 spans 13 amino acids. The CDR3, as DNA: TGTGCCATCACCCCGAGGATCGACTATGGCTACACCTTC. This sequence encodes CAITPRIDYGYTF.

This chain uses TRBV7-2 with TRBJ2-5; 8 positions agree with TRBD1. CDR1 is SGHTA, CDR2 FQGNSA, per germline. J was trimmed by 5 bases and V by 3 bases; bases with no gene match: 5. The CDR3 runs to 14 residues. DNA for the CDR3: TGTGCCAGCAGCTTTGGACAGGGTCTGGAGACCCAGTACTTC. It yields the protein CASSFGQGLETQYF.

This clone has just a few counts. One end of the junction varies from germline; a read error may be responsible. V is TRBV4-2 and J is TRBJ2-4, with D perhaps TRBD2 (6 bases). CDR3 size: 15 residues. Per the germline V gene, CDR1 is LGHNA and CDR2 is YNFKEQ. The DNA of the CDR3 is TGTGCCAGCAGCCAAGATGGGGGGATACAGCGGAGGGTGGACTTC. Its translation: CASSQDGGIQRRVDF.

The rearrangement uses TRBV28 and TRBJ1-2, with 7 bases identical to TRBD1. The CDR3 runs 14 residues. Losses at the gene ends were 5 bases for V and 5 bases for J; bases not matched to a gene: 8. The germline V gene encodes CDR1 MDHEN and CDR2 SYDVKM. The CDR3 sequence is CASSGNRGIYGYTF. The CDR3 nucleotides read TGTGCCAGCAGTGGCAACAGGGGCATATATGGCTACACCTTC.

The rearrangement links TRBV18 to TRBJ2-1; 7 positions agree with TRBD1. From germline, CDR1 is KGHSH and CDR2 LQKENI. Losses at the gene ends were 3 bases for V and 0 bases for J; bases not matched to a gene: 2. The CDR3 sequence is 15 residues long. The CDR3 bases are TGTGCCAGCTCACCGGGACAGAGCTCCTACAATGAGCAGTTCTTC. Amino acid sequence: CASSPGQSSYNEQFF. The complete variable domain, with remaining parts taken from reference TRBV18 and TRBJ2-1, reads NAGVMQNPRHLVRRRGQEARLRCSPMKGHSHVYWYRQLPEEGLKFMVYLQKENIIDESGMPKERFSAEFPKEGPSILRIQQVVRGDSAAYFCASSPGQSSYNEQFFGPGTRLTVL.

The genes are TRBV19 and TRBJ1-5, with D possibly being TRBD1 (5 bases). The germline V and J ends were trimmed by 5 bases and 9 bases, with 17 bases remaining between them. The CDR3 extends over 14 amino acids. The germline CDR1 and CDR2 sequences are LNHDA and SQIVND (reference sequence). CDR3 nucleotide sequence: TGTGCCAGTAGTCCCCGGGGGGGTGCAAGGCCCCAGCATTTT. It encodes CASSPRGGARPQHF.

The chain is built from TRBV2 and TRBJ2-7; TRBD2 matches 11 bases. V was clipped by 6 bases and J by 4 bases; unmatched bases: 5. Germline CDR1 is SNHLY and CDR2 is FYNNEI. The CDR3 sequence is 14 residues long. CDR3 region: CASRPTSGSYEQYF. The CDR3 DNA is TGTGCCAGCAGACCCACTAGCGGGAGTTACGAGCAGTACTTC.

The V gene is TRBV10-2, the J gene TRBJ2-2, with 9 bases aligning to TRBD2. Germline trimming cut 9 bases from V and 2 bases from J; bases unmatched to any gene: 4. Germline V CDR1 and CDR2: WSHSY, SAAADI. The CDR3 is 14 residues long. CDR3 DNA sequence: TGCGCCAGTCGGCTAGCGGGAAACACCGGGGAGCTGTTTTTT. This translates into CASRLAGNTGELFF.

This CDR3 is CASTPGGNNSPLHF. CDR3 coding DNA: TGTGCCAGCACCCCGGGAGGAAATAATTCACCCCTCCACTTT. The gene calls are TRBV28 and TRBJ1-6; D call uncertain. The CDR3 length is 14 residues. Germline lookup yields CDR1 MDHEN and CDR2 SYDVKM. V lost 7 bases and J 5 bases, leaving 12 bases between the germline ends.

This sequence joins TRBV18 and TRBJ1-4, with 9 positions matching TRBD1. CDR3 length: 14 residues. J was trimmed by 5 bases and V by 2 bases; bases with no gene match: 0. Germline values: CDR1 KGHSH, CDR2 LQKENI. The CDR3 region is CASSPGTGNEKLFF. The CDR3 nucleotides are TGTGCCAGCTCACCAGGGACAGGGAATGAAAAACTGTTTTTT.

The genes are TRBV5-4 and TRBJ2-7, with D possibly TRBD2 on 6 matching bases. CDR1 and CDR2 (germline): SGHNT, YYREEE (reference sequence). The CDR3 length is 12 residues. The V end lost 2 bases, the J end lost 5 bases, and 8 bases lay between the germline ends. CDR3 bases: TGTGCCAGCAGCTTAGGGACTGACGAGCAGTACTTC. As protein: CASSLGTDEQYF.

The chain employs TRBV5-1 and TRBJ2-4; 8 bases line up with TRBD1. This CDR3 has 14 residues. Germline lookup yields CDR1 SGHRS and CDR2 YFSETQ. Germline trimming cut 4 bases from V and 8 bases from J; bases unmatched to any gene: 8. CDR3 protein: CASSEQGVRDIQYF. In DNA form, the CDR3 reads TGCGCCAGCAGCGAACAGGGGGTTCGGGACATTCAGTACTTC.

This clone has just a few counts. This chain uses TRBV4-3 with TRBJ1-5; D remains ambiguous. Germline CDR1 LGHNA, CDR2 YSLEER. V dropped 1 base and J dropped 4 bases, with 8 bases sitting between them. This CDR3 comprises 14 residues. CDR3 nucleotide sequence: TGCGCCAGCAGCCAAGGGCAATGGAATCAGCCCCAGCATTTT. Amino acids: CASSQGQWNQPQHF.

J is TRBJ2-7 and V is TRBV19; TRBD2 is a possible D gene (6 bases). CDR3 length: 17 amino acids. V was clipped by 2 bases and J by 3 bases, with 20 bases between them. CDR1 is LNHDA and CDR2 is SQIVND in the germline V gene (reference sequence). The DNA of the CDR3 is TGTGCCAGTAGTATACCAGATTCGGAGGGAGTAGGCTACGAGCAGTACTTC. It specifies CASSIPDSEGVGYEQYF.

The chain couples TRBV5-8 to TRBJ1-4; D is unclear. Trimming took 1 base from V and 3 from J, leaving 10 bases between them. CDR3 length: 15 amino acids. The germline V gene encodes CDR1 SGHTS and CDR2 YDEGEE. In DNA, the CDR3 is TGTGCCAGCAGCTTGTCGGGTTTGTCTAATGAAAAACTGTTTTTT. This translates into CASSLSGLSNEKLFF.

J is TRBJ2-7 and V is TRBV15; 12 bases match TRBD2. This CDR3 has 18 amino acids. Germline CDR1 reads LNHNV; CDR2 reads YYDKDF (reference sequence). With 5 bases clipped from V and 3 bases from J, the junction kept 14 bases outside the gene matches. The CDR3 region is CATSRPGRGGLAGYEQYF. The DNA of the CDR3 is TGTGCCACCAGCCGGCCGGGCCGAGGGGGACTAGCGGGCTACGAGCAGTACTTC.

V and J are TRBV7-8 and TRBJ2-1; D may be TRBD2 (5 bases). The CDR3 covers 15 residues. V was cut by 5 bases and J by 4 bases, with 15 bases left in between. Germline CDR1 reads SGHVS; CDR2 reads FQNEAQ. The CDR3 DNA sequence: TGTGCCAGCAGCCCCGACAATGGACTTTACAATGAGCAGTTCTTC. It yields the protein CASSPDNGLYNEQFF.

The rearrangement uses TRBV27 and TRBJ2-1, with TRBD2 matching over 9 bases. Germline trimming cut 4 bases from V and 0 bases from J; bases unmatched to any gene: 7. CDR3 size: 17 residues. Germline V gives CDR1 MNHEY, CDR2 SMNVEV (reference sequence). The CDR3 coding sequence is TGTGCCAGCAGTTCTGGGCGGGAGGGTTACTCCTACAATGAGCAGTTCTTC. Protein: CASSSGREGYSYNEQFF.

V usage is TRBV6-4 and J usage is TRBJ2-1; TRBD2 matches at 10 bases. The CDR3 is made up of 15 amino acids. CDR1 MRHNA and CDR2 SNTAGT come from the germline V gene. J lost 5 bases, V lost 6 bases, and 7 bases had no gene match. The CDR3 DNA follows: TGTGCCAGCAGCGCACTTGGACTAGCGGACAATGAGCAGTTCTTC. It is translated as CASSALGLADNEQFF.

With regard to this clone: The sample contains more than one DNA sequence encoding this CDR3. The chain combines TRBV18 with TRBJ2-7, with TRBD1 matching over 8 bases. With V trimmed by 3 bases and J by 4 bases, 5 bases remained unmatched. The CDR3 contains 14 residues. Per germline, CDR1 KGHSH and CDR2 LQKENI. The CDR3 is CASSPGTGSYEQYF. Written as DNA, the CDR3 is TGTGCCAGCTCACCCGGGACAGGTTCGTACGAGCAGTACTTC.

This clone was seen only a few times. The chain combines TRBV7-9 with TRBJ1-6; 7 bases match TRBD1. Germline values: CDR1 SEHNR, CDR2 FQNEAQ (reference sequence). The CDR3 is 14 amino acids. The trim removed 4 bases at V and 9 bases at J, leaving 6 bases unmatched. This chain's CDR3 is CASSSEGGFSPLHF. Here the CDR3 DNA reads TGTGCCAGCAGCTCCGAAGGGGGCTTTTCACCCCTCCACTTT.

The V and J genes are TRBV28 and TRBJ1-2, with 10 bases fitting TRBD1. CDR3 length: 16 amino acids. Trimming removed 7 bases from V and 3 bases from J; junction bases left unmatched: 11. The V gene's germline CDR1 is MDHEN and CDR2 SYDVKM. The CDR3: CASTLTGQGEDYGYTF. For the CDR3, the DNA is TGTGCCAGCACCCTTACAGGACAGGGGGAGGACTATGGCTACACCTTC.

The chain joins TRBV18 to TRBJ2-5, with 10 bases fitting TRBD2. CDR1 is KGHSH and CDR2 is LQKENI in the germline V gene. V lost 3 bases and J lost 5; bases outside the gene matches: 6. CDR3 length: 15 residues. CDR3 in amino acids: CASSPRAGGPETQYF. The DNA for the CDR3 is TGTGCCAGCTCACCGAGAGCGGGGGGGCCGGAGACCCAGTACTTC.

The chain is built from TRBV7-6 and TRBJ2-6; D is possibly TRBD1 (6 bases). The V end lost 7 bases, the J end lost 0 bases, and 10 bases lay between the germline ends. Germline V gene lookup returns CDR1 SGHVS and CDR2 FNYEAQ. The CDR3 contains 15 residues. The CDR3 reads CASTRGGSGANVLTF. The CDR3 DNA is TGTGCCAGCACCCGAGGGGGCTCTGGGGCCAACGTCCTGACTTTC.

The CDR3 sequence is CASRQGGAYNEQFF. In DNA form, the CDR3 reads TGTGCCAGCAGACAGGGGGGGGCGTACAATGAGCAGTTCTTC. The chain has TRBV28 and TRBJ2-1; a weak D match, TRBD1 (8 bases). This CDR3 spans 14 amino acids. In germline, CDR1 is MDHEN, CDR2 SYDVKM. V lost 6 bases and J lost 4, with 13 bases in between. Drawing the rest from reference TRBV28 and TRBJ2-1, the complete variable domain is DVKVTQSSRYLVKRTGEKVFLECVQDMDHENMFWYRQDPGLGLRLIYFSYDVKMKEKGDIPEGYSVSREKKERFSLILESASTNQTSMYLCASRQGGAYNEQFFGPGTRLTVL.

In its sample, this clone was seen once. The gene calls are TRBV5-8 and TRBJ1-1; D call uncertain. The length of the CDR3 is 14 residues. With 0 bases removed from V and 10 bases from J, the gap between germline ends came to 16 bases. The germline V gene has CDR1 SGHTS and CDR2 YDEGEE. CDR3 loop: CASSLGQAIRGAFF. The CDR3 coding sequence is TGTGCCAGCAGCTTGGGGCAGGCCATCCGGGGAGCTTTCTTT.

This chain uses TRBV19 with TRBJ1-1; 8 nucleotides match TRBD1. CDR1 is LNHDA and CDR2 is SQIVND in the germline V gene (reference sequence). V shed 5 bases and J 0 bases; nucleotides not matched to a gene: 2. The length of the CDR3 is 14 residues. The CDR3: CASSAGQVNTEAFF. The CDR3 DNA reads TGTGCCAGTAGTGCGGGACAGGTGAACACTGAAGCTTTCTTT. Variable domain in full (rest from reference TRBV19 and TRBJ1-1): DGGITQSPKYLFRKEGQNVTLSCEQNLNHDAMYWYRQDPGQGLRLIYYSQIVNDFQKGDIAEGYSVSREKKESFPLTVTSAQKNPTAFYLCASSAGQVNTEAFFGQGTRLTVV.

J is TRBJ1-1 and V is TRBV7-2; D ambiguous. This CDR3 is built from 13 residues. The germline V gene encodes CDR1 SGHTA and CDR2 FQGNSA. Trimming left V 5 bases short and J 4 bases short, with 11 bases between. This CDR3 reads CASSPDWGTEAFF. CDR3 DNA sequence: TGTGCCAGCAGCCCGGACTGGGGCACTGAAGCTTTCTTT.